Listed below are T cell receptor beta chains from one sample, sequenced in a study of post-analysis software for immune sequencing data. Each CDR3 protein gets one entry after TCRdb re-called the PCR reads with MiXCR. The sample holds around 150,000 distinct CDR3 sequences; roughly 34% are singletons and the top ten take 28%. The specimen was blood, collected after autologous hematopoietic stem cell transplantation. These receptors were obtained from a girl between 10 and 17 years old with multiple sclerosis. The CDR3 runs from the conserved cysteine through the conserved F or W. The order of the fields is J gene, clone size, V gene, D gene, CDR3 protein, CDR3 DNA. A D gene is named only where the DNA matches it firmly. For some rows the clone size is stated as once, few or many, or as a class when expanded; others skip it.

TRBJ2-5,.,TRBV20-1,.,CSAKSPGNQETQYF,TGCAGTGCAAAGAGTCCCGGGAACCAAGAGACCCAGTACTTC
TRBJ2-5,.,TRBV25-1,.,CASSYYDAEETQYF,TGTGCCAGCAGCTACTATGACGCCGAAGAGACCCAGTACTTC
TRBJ2-7,few,TRBV7-2,.,CASSLMLGSSYEQYF,TGTGCCAGCAGCTTAATGCTAGGGAGCTCCTACGAGCAGTACTTC
TRBJ2-7,.,TRBV13,TRBD2,CASSYRTSVGTEQYF,TGTGCCAGCAGCTACCGGACTAGCGTCGGGACCGAGCAGTACTTC
TRBJ2-3,few,TRBV7-2,.,CASTRPDSTDTQYF,TGTGCCAGCACCCGACCGGACAGCACAGATACGCAGTATTTT
TRBJ2-1,few,TRBV27,TRBD2,CAIMASGLGNNEQFF,TGTGCCATCATGGCCTCCGGACTAGGCAACAATGAGCAGTTCTTC
TRBJ2-7,few,TRBV4-2,.,CASSQDNKGRAYEQYF,TGTGCCAGCAGCCAAGATAATAAGGGCAGGGCCTACGAGCAGTACTTC
TRBJ1-2,few,TRBV3-1,TRBD1,CASSHWTGGMARYGYTF,TGTGCCAGCAGCCACTGGACAGGGGGCATGGCTAGGTATGGCTACACCTTC
TRBJ2-7,.,TRBV6-2/TRBV6-3,TRBD2,CASSYTLAGGVYEQYF,TGTGCCAGCAGTTACACGTTAGCGGGAGGTGTTTACGAGCAGTACTTC
TRBJ2-7,few,TRBV10-3,.,CAISDFGGEQYF,TGTGCCATCAGTGACTTTGGGGGCGAGCAGTACTTC
TRBJ1-2,few,TRBV5-6,TRBD1,CASSPDRMGVRYGYTF,TGTGCCAGCAGTCCGGACAGGATGGGGGTCCGATATGGCTACACCTTC
TRBJ2-5,.,TRBV7-8,TRBD1,CASSPRTGEETQYF,TGTGCCAGCAGCCCTCGGACAGGGGAAGAGACCCAGTACTTC
TRBJ2-2,many,TRBV6-5,.,CASRSGTGLAGELFF,TGTGCCAGCAGATCCGGGACTGGCCTGGCCGGGGAGCTGTTTTTT
TRBJ2-7,once,TRBV7-9,.,CASSFIGGSSYEQYF,TGTGCCAGCAGCTTTATTGGGGGGAGCTCCTACGAGCAGTACTTC
TRBJ2-1,.,TRBV5-6,TRBD2,CASSLGLAGGHNEQFF,TGTGCCAGCAGCTTGGGACTAGCGGGAGGGCACAATGAGCAGTTCTTC
TRBJ2-1,many,TRBV29-1,.,CSVGDEQFF,TGCAGCGTTGGGGATGAGCAGTTCTTC
TRBJ1-2,.,TRBV11-2,.,CASSLGDKRRANYGYTF,TGTGCCAGCAGCTTAGGGGATAAACGACGGGCTAACTATGGCTACACCTTC
TRBJ2-5,.,TRBV12-5,.,CASGLGPGTQYF,TGTGCTAGTGGTTTGGGCCCCGGGACCCAGTACTTC
TRBJ2-3,.,TRBV20-1,.,CSAKQPLHTDTQYF,TGCAGTGCTAAACAGCCCCTCCACACAGATACGCAGTATTTT
TRBJ1-2,.,TRBV29-1,.,CSVAEETGPRYGYTF,TGCAGCGTTGCAGAAGAGACAGGTCCGAGGTATGGCTACACCTTC
TRBJ2-7,.,TRBV7-2,.,CASSFELSSYEQYF,TGTGCCAGCAGCTTCGAACTGAGCTCCTACGAGCAGTACTTC
TRBJ2-5,.,TRBV7-9,.,CASSSVGVQETQYF,TGTGCCAGCAGCTCCGTGGGGGTCCAAGAGACCCAGTACTTC
TRBJ2-6,.,TRBV5-1,.,CASSLEGTLSGANILTF,TGCGCCAGCAGCTTGGAAGGGACGCTCTCTGGGGCCAACATCCTGACTTTC
TRBJ2-7,few,TRBV7-3,.,CASSLFGGAGGEQYF,TGTGCCAGCAGCTTATTTGGGGGCGCGGGTGGCGAGCAGTACTTC
TRBJ2-1,.,TRBV24-1,TRBD2,CATSEGTSGGNEQFF,TGTGCCACCAGTGAAGGGACTAGCGGTGGGAATGAGCAGTTCTTC
TRBJ2-5,.,TRBV29-1,.,CSVEDPFRDREGETQYF,TGCAGCGTTGAAGACCCCTTCCGAGACAGGGAGGGAGAGACCCAGTACTTC
TRBJ2-5,many,TRBV10-2,.,CASSGYLQETQYF,TGCGCCAGCAGTGGGTATCTACAAGAGACCCAGTACTTC
TRBJ2-7,few,TRBV7-2,TRBD2,CASSLKSGTTRYEQYF,TGTGCCAGCAGCTTGAAATCCGGGACTACCCGCTACGAGCAGTACTTC
TRBJ2-5,.,TRBV15,.,CATSRAGKRQETQYF,TGTGCCACCAGCAGAGCGGGGAAGCGACAAGAGACCCAGTACTTC
TRBJ2-7,.,TRBV29-1,.,CSVTTLPGEQYF,TGCAGCGTAACGACCCTACCGGGCGAGCAGTACTTC
TRBJ2-1,few,TRBV24-1,.,CATSNPRGSSYNEQFF,TGTGCCACCAGCAACCCGAGGGGGAGCTCCTACAATGAGCAGTTCTTC